A single sample is the source of the 8 T cell receptor beta chains below, sequenced in a study of T-cell reconstitution after alpha-beta-depleted transplantation in children. Unique molecular identifiers were built into the TCRbeta library. From the PCR reads, TCRdb called clonotypes with MiXCR, one entry per CDR3 protein. The repertoire has around 670,000 distinct CDR3 sequences, roughly 14% of them found once; the top ten carry roughly 0.84%. The sample consisted of PBMCs, taken before TCRalphabeta/CD19-depleted stem cell transplant. The receptors shown here come from a girl aged 2 to 10 with congenital amegakaryocytic thrombocytopenia, due to receive a stem cell transplant.

This clonotype was seen at least ten times. The chain couples TRBV5-1 to TRBJ2-3; 15 bases match TRBD2. The trim removed 1 base at V and 6 bases at J, leaving 9 bases unmatched. Germline V gene lookup returns CDR1 SGHRS and CDR2 YFSETQ. The CDR3 extends over 18 amino acids. CDR3 in DNA: TGCGCCAGCAGCTTGTATGGGACTAGCGGGAGGTTTTCGGATACGCAGTATTTT. Its protein is CASSLYGTSGRFSDTQYF.

In its sample, this clonotype was seen many times. The V call is TRBV29-1, the J call TRBJ1-1; the D is unclear. The V and J ends lost 3 bases and 4 bases respectively, with 12 bases between them. Germline V lookup: CDR1 SQVTM, CDR2 ANQGSEA. This CDR3 comprises 13 residues. The CDR3 sequence: CSVEGARGTEAFF. In nucleotides, the CDR3 is TGCAGCGTTGAGGGAGCCAGAGGCACTGAAGCTTTCTTT.

This clonotype was found many times. The gene calls are TRBV5-1 and TRBJ2-7, with 7 bases identical to TRBD1. The CDR3 spans 14 residues. The germline V gene encodes CDR1 SGHRS and CDR2 YFSETQ. V dropped 4 bases and J dropped 2; count of bases not matched to a gene: 6. CDR3 sequence (DNA): TGCGCCAGCAGCACAGGGACAGCGACCTACGAGCAGTACTTC. This codes for CASSTGTATYEQYF.

The chain is built from TRBV29-1 and TRBJ2-5; D gene unclear. The CDR3 length is 13 residues. Looked up from germline, CDR1 is SQVTM and CDR2 is ANQGSEA. Trimming cost V 7 bases and J 5 bases, with 17 bases left between them. The CDR3 DNA follows: TGCAGCGCCTGGACCCCAAACCTGGAGACCCAGTACTTC. Amino acids: CSAWTPNLETQYF.

The chain has TRBV19 and TRBJ2-1, with TRBD1 matching 10 bases. CDR1 is LNHDA, CDR2 SQIVND, per germline (reference sequence). With V trimmed by 4 bases and J by 8 bases, 26 bases remained unmatched. This CDR3 has 21 amino acids. CDR3 nucleotides: TGTGCCAGTAGTACTTCCTCTTACGGGACAGGGGTGCAAATGGGGCTCGATGAGCAGTTCTTC. Translating it yields CASSTSSYGTGVQMGLDEQFF.

In regard to this clonotype: This may be a read error, as it is one base from a much larger clone. The chain employs TRBV29-1 and TRBJ1-3, with D unclear. Germline lookup yields CDR1 SQVTM and CDR2 ANQGSEA. V was trimmed by 6 bases and J by 1 base, leaving 10 bases between them. This CDR3 is built from 13 residues. CDR3 sequence reads: CSVVWYSGNTIYF. CDR3 nucleotides: TGCAGCGTAGTCTGGTATTCTGGAAACACCATATATTTT.

This clonotype turned up a few times. The chain couples TRBV7-6 to TRBJ2-1, with unresolved D. CDR3 length: 17 residues. Germline values: CDR1 SGHVS, CDR2 FNYEAQ. V was pared by 3 bases and J by 1 base, with 16 bases between. The CDR3 sequence is CASSLASGLPSYNEQFF. CDR3 in DNA: TGTGCCAGCAGCTTGGCATCCGGGCTACCGTCCTACAATGAGCAGTTCTTC.

This chain uses TRBV12-3 or TRBV12-4 with TRBJ2-3; 7 bases are a match to TRBD2. V lost 7 bases and J lost 6; bases outside the gene matches: 13. This CDR3 comprises 15 residues. The CDR3 reads CASTPGRERIDTQYF. CDR3 sequence (DNA): TGTGCCAGCACCCCTGGGCGGGAGAGGATTGATACGCAGTATTTT.